This T cell receptor beta chain was captured in a study of blood T cell repertoires in COVID-19. This table comes from immunoSEQ multiplex PCR, and its TCRdb copy is limited to in-frame clones, with some not included. The sample shows about 50,000 clones, around 88% of them seen only once. Germline V gene data show CDR1 as MGHDK and CDR2 as SYGVNS. The ends lost 3 bases at V and 6 bases at J; junction bases unmatched: 8. The CDR3 has 14 residues. The TCR originated in a human donor in a cohort sampled during active COVID-19. Sequencing was carried out using peripheral blood. V is TRBV25-1 and J is TRBJ2-7; 7 nucleotides align to TRBD1. The chain's CDR3 is CASSEGPRTGEQYF. DNA for the CDR3: TGTGCCAGCAGTGAGGGCCCCCGGACAGGCGAGCAGTACTTC.